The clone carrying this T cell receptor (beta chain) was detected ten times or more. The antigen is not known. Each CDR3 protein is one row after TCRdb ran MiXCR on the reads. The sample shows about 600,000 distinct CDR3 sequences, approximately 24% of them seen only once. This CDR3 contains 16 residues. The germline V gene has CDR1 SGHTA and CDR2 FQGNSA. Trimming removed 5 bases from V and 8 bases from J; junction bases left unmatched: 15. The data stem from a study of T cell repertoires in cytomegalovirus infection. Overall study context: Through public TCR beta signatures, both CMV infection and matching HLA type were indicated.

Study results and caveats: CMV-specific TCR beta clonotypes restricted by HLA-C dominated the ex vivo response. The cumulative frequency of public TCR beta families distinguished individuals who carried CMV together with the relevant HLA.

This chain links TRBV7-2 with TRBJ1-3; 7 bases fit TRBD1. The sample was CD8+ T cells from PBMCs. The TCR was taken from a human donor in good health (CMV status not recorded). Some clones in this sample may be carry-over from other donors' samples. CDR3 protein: CASSPFRQGREDTIYF. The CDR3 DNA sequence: TGTGCCAGCAGCCCCTTCAGACAGGGTCGGGAGGACACCATATATTTT.